This passage covers 9 T cell receptor beta chains from one sample sequenced in a study of control samples from healthy donors and cancer patients. The protocol was immunoSEQ multiplex PCR, while the TCRdb copy is restricted to in-frame clones and leaves out a portion. The sample has tens of thousands of clones; 65% to 90% are singletons. The sample comprised PBMCs. Source of these receptors: a man aged 55 to 70 with head and neck cancer.

The V call is TRBV18, the J call TRBJ2-5, with D tentatively TRBD1 (6 bases). In germline, CDR1 is KGHSH, CDR2 LQKENI. This CDR3 comprises 15 residues. The V end was cut by 1 base, the J end by 4 bases, with 13 bases between. The CDR3 DNA follows: TGTGCCAGCTCACCACGGATGGGGGCTGGAGAGACCCAGTACTTC. This sequence encodes CASSPRMGAGETQYF.

The chain couples TRBV2 to TRBJ2-7, with 9 bases matching TRBD1. Looked up from germline, CDR1 is SNHLY and CDR2 is FYNNEI. This CDR3 region has 13 residues. V dropped 6 bases and J dropped 6; count of bases not matched to a gene: 6. CDR3 DNA sequence: TGTGCCAGCAGCGTAACAGGGGGCGGCGAGCAGTACTTC. Amino acid sequence: CASSVTGGGEQYF.

The gene calls are TRBV14 and TRBJ2-3; D is perhaps TRBD1 (6 bases). The germline gives CDR1 SGHDN, CDR2 FVKESK. The CDR3 totals 17 residues. Trimming removed 1 base from V and 0 bases from J, with 14 bases in between. The DNA of the CDR3 is TGTGCCAGCAGCCAAGGCACGGGACACTTCAGCACAGATACGCAGTATTTT. Translated: CASSQGTGHFSTDTQYF.

The chain recombines TRBV6-1 with TRBJ2-1; 7 bases agree with TRBD2. CDR1 is MNHNS and CDR2 is SASEGT in the germline V gene. The CDR3 sequence is 15 residues long. Germline trimming cut 2 bases from V and 0 bases from J; bases unmatched to any gene: 1. This CDR3 is CASSESGNSYNEQFF. The CDR3 DNA reads TGTGCCAGCAGTGAAAGCGGGAACTCCTACAATGAGCAGTTCTTC.

The J gene is TRBJ2-1, the V gene TRBV11-2; D is unclear. Trimming removed 3 bases from V and 8 bases from J, with 20 bases in between. Germline lookup yields CDR1 SGHAT and CDR2 FQNNGV. The CDR3 spans 16 residues. The CDR3 sequence: CASSLHRGTAGYEQFF. The CDR3, as DNA: TGTGCCAGCAGCTTGCACCGAGGCACAGCAGGCTATGAGCAGTTCTTC.

About this clone itself: Additional DNA sequences in this sample encode the identical CDR3. The chain combines TRBV3-1 (or the pseudogene TRBV3-2) with TRBJ2-7, with D hard to call. Between the trimmed V and J ends, which lost 4 bases and 1 base, there was a span of 14 bases. Germline V gene data show CDR1 as LGHDT and CDR2 as YNNKEL (reference sequence). This CDR3 has 15 residues. CDR3 loop: CASSPEPKGSYEQYF. In DNA, the CDR3 is TGTGCCAGCAGCCCGGAGCCCAAAGGGTCCTACGAGCAGTACTTC.

This chain connects TRBV19 to TRBJ2-7, with D possibly being TRBD1 (5 bases). The germline V gene has CDR1 LNHDA and CDR2 SQIVND (reference sequence). V gave up 6 bases and J gave up 2 bases, with 20 bases separating them. The CDR3 contains 16 residues. The CDR3 region is CASSGLRGNLPYEQYF. Here the CDR3 DNA reads TGTGCCAGTAGCGGGTTAAGGGGAAACCTTCCCTACGAGCAGTACTTC.

The chain links TRBV5-6 to TRBJ2-3; D remains ambiguous. Trimming shortened V by 4 bases and J by 0 bases, and 15 bases separated the two germline ends. Germline CDR1 SGHDT, CDR2 YYEEEE. This CDR3 is built from 16 residues. The chain's CDR3 is CASSDPRKLSTDTQYF. In nucleotides, the CDR3 is TGTGCCAGCAGCGACCCTCGTAAGCTCAGCACAGATACGCAGTATTTT.

The rearrangement uses TRBV6-5 and TRBJ2-5; D may be TRBD2 (5 bases). The V and J ends lost 6 bases and 3 bases respectively, with 17 bases between them. Germline V gives CDR1 MNHEY, CDR2 SVGAGI. The CDR3 length is 15 residues. The CDR3: CASRADWGIEETQYF. For the CDR3, the DNA is TGTGCCAGCAGGGCGGACTGGGGTATTGAAGAGACCCAGTACTTC.